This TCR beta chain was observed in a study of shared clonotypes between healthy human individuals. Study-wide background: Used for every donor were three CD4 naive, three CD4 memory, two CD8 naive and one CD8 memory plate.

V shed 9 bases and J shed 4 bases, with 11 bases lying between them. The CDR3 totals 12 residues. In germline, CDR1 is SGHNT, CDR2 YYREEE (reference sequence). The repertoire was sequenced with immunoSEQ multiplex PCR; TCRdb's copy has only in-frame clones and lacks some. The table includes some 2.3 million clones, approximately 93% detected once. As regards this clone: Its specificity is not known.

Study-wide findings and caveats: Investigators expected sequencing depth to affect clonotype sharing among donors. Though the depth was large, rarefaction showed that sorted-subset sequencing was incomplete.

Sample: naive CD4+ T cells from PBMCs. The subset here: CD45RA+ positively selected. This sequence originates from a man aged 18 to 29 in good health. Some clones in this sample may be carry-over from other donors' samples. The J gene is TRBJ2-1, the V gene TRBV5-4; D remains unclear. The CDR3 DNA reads TGTGCCACCCCGGGCGCTTACAATGAGCAGTTCTTC. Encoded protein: CATPGAYNEQFF.